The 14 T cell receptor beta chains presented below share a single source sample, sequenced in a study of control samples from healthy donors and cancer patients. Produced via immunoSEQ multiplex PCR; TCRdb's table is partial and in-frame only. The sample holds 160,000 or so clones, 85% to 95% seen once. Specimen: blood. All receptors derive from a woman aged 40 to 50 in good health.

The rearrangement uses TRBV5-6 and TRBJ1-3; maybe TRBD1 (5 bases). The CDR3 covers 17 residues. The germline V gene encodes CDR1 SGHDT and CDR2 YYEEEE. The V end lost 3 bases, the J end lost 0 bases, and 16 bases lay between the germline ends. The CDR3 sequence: CASSWGPTGGSGNTIYF. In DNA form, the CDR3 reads TGTGCCAGCAGCTGGGGACCCACCGGAGGCTCTGGAAACACCATATATTTT. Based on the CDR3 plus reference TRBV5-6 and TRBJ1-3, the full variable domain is DAGVTQSPTHLIKTRGQQVTLRCSPKSGHDTVSWYQQALGQGPQFIFQYYEEEERQRGNFPDRFSGHQFPNYSSELNVNALLLGDSALYLCASSWGPTGGSGNTIYFGEGSWLTVV.

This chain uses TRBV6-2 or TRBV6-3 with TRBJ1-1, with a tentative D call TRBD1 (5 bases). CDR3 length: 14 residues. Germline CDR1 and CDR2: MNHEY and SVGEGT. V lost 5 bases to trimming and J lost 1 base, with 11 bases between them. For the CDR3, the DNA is TGTGCCAGCAGTAACCACGGGGGGAACACTGAAGCTTTCTTT. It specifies CASSNHGGNTEAFF.

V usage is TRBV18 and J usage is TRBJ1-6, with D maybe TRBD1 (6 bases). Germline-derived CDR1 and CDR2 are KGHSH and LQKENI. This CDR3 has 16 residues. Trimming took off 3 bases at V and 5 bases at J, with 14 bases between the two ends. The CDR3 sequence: CASSPERTDNNSPLHF. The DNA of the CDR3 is TGTGCCAGCTCACCCGAGAGGACAGACAATAATTCACCCCTCCACTTT.

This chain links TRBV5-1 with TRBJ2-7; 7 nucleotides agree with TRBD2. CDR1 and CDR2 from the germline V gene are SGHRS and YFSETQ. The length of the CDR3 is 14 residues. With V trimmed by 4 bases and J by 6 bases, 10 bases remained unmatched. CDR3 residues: CASSKEGGLSEQYF. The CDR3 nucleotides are TGCGCCAGCAGCAAGGAGGGAGGGCTTTCCGAGCAGTACTTC.

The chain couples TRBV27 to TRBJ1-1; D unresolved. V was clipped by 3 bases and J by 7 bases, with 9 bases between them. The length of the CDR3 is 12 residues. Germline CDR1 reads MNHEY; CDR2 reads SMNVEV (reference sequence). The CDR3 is CASSFKSGEAFF. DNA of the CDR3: TGTGCCAGCAGTTTCAAGTCGGGTGAAGCTTTCTTT.

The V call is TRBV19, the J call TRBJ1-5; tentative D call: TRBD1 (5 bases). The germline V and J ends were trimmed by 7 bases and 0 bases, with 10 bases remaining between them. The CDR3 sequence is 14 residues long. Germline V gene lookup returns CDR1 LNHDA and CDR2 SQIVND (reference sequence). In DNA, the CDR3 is TGTGCCAGTACTAAGGGGTATAGCAATCAGCCCCAGCATTTT. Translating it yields CASTKGYSNQPQHF.

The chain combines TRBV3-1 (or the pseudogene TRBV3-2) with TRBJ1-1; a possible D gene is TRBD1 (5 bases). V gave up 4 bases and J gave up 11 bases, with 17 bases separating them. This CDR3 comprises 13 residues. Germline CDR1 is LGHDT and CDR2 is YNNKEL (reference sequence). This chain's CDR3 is CASSPQRGGEAFF. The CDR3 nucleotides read TGTGCCAGCAGCCCCCAAAGGGGAGGTGAGGCTTTCTTT.

The CDR3: CASSHRQKVAEAFF. The CDR3 nucleotides are TGTGCCAGCAGCCACCGACAGAAGGTCGCTGAAGCTTTCTTT. The V call is TRBV7-9, the J call TRBJ1-1, with a weak D call TRBD1 (5 bases). Germline lookup yields CDR1 SEHNR and CDR2 FQNEAQ (reference sequence). The length of the CDR3 is 14 residues. Trimming took 5 bases from V and 6 from J, leaving 16 bases between them.

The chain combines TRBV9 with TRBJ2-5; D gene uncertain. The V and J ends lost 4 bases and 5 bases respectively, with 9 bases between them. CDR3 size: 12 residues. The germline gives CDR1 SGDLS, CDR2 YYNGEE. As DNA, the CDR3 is TGTGCCAGCAGCCCCTCAACGGAGACCCAGTACTTC. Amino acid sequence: CASSPSTETQYF. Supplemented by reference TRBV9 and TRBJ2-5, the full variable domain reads DSGVTQTPKHLITATGQRVTLRCSPRSGDLSVYWYQQSLDQGLQFLIQYYNGEERAKGNILERFSAQQFPDLHSELNLSSLELGDSALYFCASSPSTETQYFGPGTRLLVL.

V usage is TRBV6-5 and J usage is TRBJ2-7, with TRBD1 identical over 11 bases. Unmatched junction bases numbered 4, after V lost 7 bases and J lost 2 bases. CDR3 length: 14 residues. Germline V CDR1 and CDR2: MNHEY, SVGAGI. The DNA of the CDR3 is TGTGCCAGCACCGTGGGACAGGGGGCCTACGAGCAGTACTTC. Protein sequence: CASTVGQGAYEQYF.

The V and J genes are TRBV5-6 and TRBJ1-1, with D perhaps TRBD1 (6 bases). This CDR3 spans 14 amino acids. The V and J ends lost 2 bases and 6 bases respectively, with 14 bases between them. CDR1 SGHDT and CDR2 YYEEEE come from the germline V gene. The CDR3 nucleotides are TGTGCCAGCAGCTTCCGCAGGGGTTGGTCTGAAGCTTTCTTT. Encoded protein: CASSFRRGWSEAFF. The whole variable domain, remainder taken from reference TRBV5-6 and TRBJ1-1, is DAGVTQSPTHLIKTRGQQVTLRCSPKSGHDTVSWYQQALGQGPQFIFQYYEEEERQRGNFPDRFSGHQFPNYSSELNVNALLLGDSALYLCASSFRRGWSEAFFGQGTRLTVV.

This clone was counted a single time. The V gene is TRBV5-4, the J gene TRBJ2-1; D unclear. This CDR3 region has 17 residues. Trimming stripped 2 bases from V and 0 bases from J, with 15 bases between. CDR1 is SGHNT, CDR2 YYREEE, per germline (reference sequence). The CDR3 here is CASSFLTRNPSYNEQFF. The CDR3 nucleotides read TGTGCCAGCAGCTTCCTCACCCGTAACCCCTCCTACAATGAGCAGTTCTTC.

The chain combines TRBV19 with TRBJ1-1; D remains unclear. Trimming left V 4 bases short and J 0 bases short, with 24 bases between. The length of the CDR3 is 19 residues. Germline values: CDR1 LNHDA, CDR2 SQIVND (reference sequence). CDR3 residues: CASSKDPGPGGRMNTEAFF. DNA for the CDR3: TGTGCCAGTAGTAAAGACCCCGGGCCAGGAGGGCGGATGAACACTGAAGCTTTCTTT.

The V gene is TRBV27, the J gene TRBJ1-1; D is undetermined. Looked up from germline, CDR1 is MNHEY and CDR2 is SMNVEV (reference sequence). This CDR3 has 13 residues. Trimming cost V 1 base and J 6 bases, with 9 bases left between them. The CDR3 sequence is CASSLYRGAEAFF. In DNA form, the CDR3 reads TGTGCCAGCAGTTTATACCGCGGTGCTGAAGCTTTCTTT.